Listed below are T cell receptor beta chains from one sample, sequenced in a study of blood T cell repertoires in COVID-19. TCRdb's table, derived via immunoSEQ multiplex PCR, lists solely in-frame clones and lacks some. The sample contains about 480,000 clones, roughly 90% of which appear only once. Source material: PBMCs or T cells enriched from blood (not recorded which). The source of these receptors is a woman aged 40 to 50 who had recovered from COVID-19. Each CDR3 is given with its conserved first and last residue. The D gene is left open where the match is weak. Expanded clones get a size class; other rows say once, few or many, or leave the size out.

cdr3_aa	cdr3_nt	v_call	clone_size	j_call	d_call
CASYRDMNQPQHF	TGTGCCTCTTACCGGGACATGAATCAGCCCCAGCATTTT	TRBV28	.	TRBJ1-5	.
CASSLSTTLIYNEQFF	TGTGCCAGCAGTTTATCCACCACACTAATCTACAATGAGCAGTTCTTC	TRBV28	.	TRBJ2-1	.
CSVGTSGSYNEQFF	TGCAGCGTCGGGACTAGCGGATCCTACAATGAGCAGTTCTTC	TRBV29-1	.	TRBJ2-1	TRBD2
CASSLDRIGNTIYF	TGCGCCAGCAGCCTCGACAGAATTGGAAACACCATATATTTT	TRBV5-1	few	TRBJ1-3	.
CATRPGGFPGNTIYF	TGTGCCACCAGACCAGGGGGCTTTCCTGGAAACACCATATATTTT	TRBV15	.	TRBJ1-3	TRBD1
CASSQAGETQYF	TGTGCCAGCAGCCAAGCGGGTGAGACCCAGTACTTC	TRBV7-2	.	TRBJ2-5	.
CASSLEVTGSHGYTF	TGTGCCAGCAGCTTAGAGGTAACGGGGAGTCATGGCTACACCTTC	TRBV7-9	.	TRBJ1-2	.
CASSQLSSETQYF	TGCGCCAGCAGCCAACTAAGTTCGGAGACCCAGTACTTC	TRBV4-1	.	TRBJ2-5	.
CASSDRDRNTEAFF	TGTGCCAGCAGCGACAGGGACCGGAACACTGAAGCTTTCTTT	TRBV6-6	.	TRBJ1-1	TRBD1
CASSQGYVGVGGYTF	TGCGCCAGCAGCCAAGGGTACGTAGGGGTAGGCGGCTACACCTTC	TRBV4-1	.	TRBJ1-2	.
CASSLGQGASPLHF	TGTGCCAGCAGCTTGGGACAGGGGGCCTCACCCCTCCACTTT	TRBV5-6	.	TRBJ1-6	TRBD1
CASSPSRQGAAYGEKLFF	TGTGCCAGCTCACCTAGCCGACAGGGGGCCGCTTATGGTGAAAAACTGTTTTTT	TRBV18	.	TRBJ1-4	TRBD1
CASSLERGVWGEKLFF	TGTGCCAGCAGCTTAGAAAGGGGCGTCTGGGGTGAAAAACTGTTTTTT	TRBV7-9	.	TRBJ1-4	.
CATSRGRRTGELFF	TGTGCCACCAGCAGGGGCAGAAGGACCGGGGAGCTGTTTTTT	TRBV15	.	TRBJ2-2	.
CAWSQNSDTQYF	TGTGCCTGGAGTCAAAACTCAGATACGCAGTATTTT	TRBV30	.	TRBJ2-3	.
CASSRDRAGYEQYF	TGTGCCAGCAGCAGGGACAGGGCAGGGTACGAGCAGTACTTC	TRBV7-9	.	TRBJ2-7	TRBD1
CASSVVGTGVAGELFF	TGTGCCAGCAGCGTAGTTGGGACAGGGGTGGCCGGGGAGCTGTTTTTT	TRBV9	.	TRBJ2-2	TRBD1
CASSLLAGRDTDTQYF	TGTGCCAGCAGCTTATTGGCGGGGAGGGACACAGATACGCAGTATTTT	TRBV7-8	.	TRBJ2-3	TRBD2
CASQPLLAGGYEQYF	TGTGCCAGCCAACCATTATTAGCGGGAGGCTACGAGCAGTACTTC	TRBV28	.	TRBJ2-7	TRBD2
CASSAGTGRYEQYF	TGTGCCAGCAGCGCCGGGACAGGGCGCTACGAGCAGTACTTC	TRBV7-9	.	TRBJ2-7	TRBD1
CAGDGSEETQYF	TGTGCCGGAGACGGGAGCGAAGAGACCCAGTACTTC	TRBV7-9	.	TRBJ2-5	.
CSVDGGTSARTQYF	TGCAGCGTTGATGGGGGGACTAGCGCCCGGACCCAGTACTTC	TRBV29-1	once	TRBJ2-5	TRBD2
CASSPGEPIGYTF	TGTGCCAGCAGCCCAGGGGAACCGATTGGCTACACCTTC	TRBV3-1/TRBV3-2	.	TRBJ1-2	.
CATSRSLRESDTQYF	TGTGCCACCAGCAGATCCCTACGGGAGTCAGATACGCAGTATTTT	TRBV15	.	TRBJ2-3	.
CASSGDRNYGYTF	TGTGCCAGCAGTGGGGACAGGAACTATGGCTACACCTTC	TRBV12-3/TRBV12-4	.	TRBJ1-2	TRBD1
CASSAGPRGEQFF	TGTGCCAGCAGCGCGGGGCCAAGGGGTGAGCAGTTCTTC	TRBV7-2	.	TRBJ2-1	.
CASTSGRNEQFF	TGTGCCAGCACCTCGGGGAGGAATGAGCAGTTCTTC	TRBV5-6	.	TRBJ2-1	.
CASSIGQGRSSPLHF	TGTGCCAGTAGTATCGGACAGGGTCGAAGTTCACCCCTCCACTTT	TRBV19	once	TRBJ1-6	TRBD1
CAWSVETALSNYGYTF	TGTGCCTGGAGTGTAGAGACAGCCCTCTCTAACTATGGCTACACCTTC	TRBV30	.	TRBJ1-2	.
CASIPPGGLLVDNEQFF	TGTGCCAGCATCCCCCCCGGCGGACTATTAGTGGACAATGAGCAGTTCTTC	TRBV28	.	TRBJ2-1	.
CASSPGLAGGPGTDTQYF	TGTGCCAGCTCACCGGGACTAGCGGGAGGGCCGGGCACAGATACGCAGTATTTT	TRBV18	.	TRBJ2-3	TRBD2
CASRNGLGSNQPQHF	TGTGCCAGCAGGAACGGACTTGGGAGCAATCAGCCCCAGCATTTT	TRBV6-5	.	TRBJ1-5	.
CASSLVDRGGSPLHF	TGTGCCAGCAGCTTAGTCGACAGGGGAGGGTCACCCCTCCACTTT	TRBV7-2	.	TRBJ1-6	TRBD1
CASSKNPYSNEQFF	TGTGCCAGCAGCAAAAACCCCTATAGCAATGAGCAGTTCTTC	TRBV9	.	TRBJ2-1	.
CASSPGQGGSPYNEQFF	TGTGCCAGCAGCCCCGGTCAGGGCGGGAGTCCATACAATGAGCAGTTCTTC	TRBV7-2	.	TRBJ2-1	TRBD2
CASSLSSAGPSEQYF	TGTGCCAGCAGCCTTAGTAGCGCTGGCCCCAGCGAGCAGTACTTC	TRBV7-2	few	TRBJ2-7	.
CATRGPGGGYNEQFF	TGTGCCACCCGCGGTCCAGGGGGCGGTTACAATGAGCAGTTCTTC	TRBV15	.	TRBJ2-1	TRBD1
CASSPSGQGIPTGELFF	TGTGCCAGCTCACCCTCGGGACAGGGGATCCCCACCGGGGAGCTGTTTTTT	TRBV18	.	TRBJ2-2	TRBD1
CAWSASDRGWGSGNTIYF	TGTGCCTGGAGTGCATCGGACAGGGGTTGGGGCTCTGGAAACACCATATATTTT	TRBV30	.	TRBJ1-3	TRBD1
CANLPGLAREQYF	TGTGCCAACTTACCGGGACTAGCGCGCGAGCAGTACTTC	TRBV2	.	TRBJ2-7	TRBD2
CASSLNFERAGELFF	TGCGCCAGCAGTCTCAACTTCGAGCGGGCCGGGGAGCTGTTTTTT	TRBV5-1	.	TRBJ2-2	.
CASSERTGGYETQYF	TGTGCCAGCAGCGAAAGGACAGGGGGCTATGAGACCCAGTACTTC	TRBV21-1	.	TRBJ2-5	.
CASTDTGVSTDTQYF	TGCGCCAGCACCGATACAGGGGTTAGCACAGATACGCAGTATTTT	TRBV5-1	.	TRBJ2-3	TRBD1
CASKTDPNYGYTF	TGTGCCAGCAAGACAGACCCTAACTATGGCTACACCTTC	TRBV6-6	.	TRBJ1-2	.
CASSLGTSGGTGTDTQYF	TGTGCCAGCAGCCTAGGGACTAGCGGGGGGACTGGGACAGATACGCAGTATTTT	TRBV7-2	.	TRBJ2-3	TRBD2
CASSLHRDLQAFF	TGTGCCAGCAGCTTACACAGGGACCTTCAAGCTTTCTTT	TRBV7-2	.	TRBJ1-1	.
CASSQGDRGWFRTGELFF	TGCGCCAGCAGCCAGGGTGACAGGGGTTGGTTTCGGACCGGGGAGCTGTTTTTT	TRBV4-3	.	TRBJ2-2	TRBD1
CASSPGPLELGEQYF	TGTGCCAGCAGTCCAGGCCCGCTTGAATTGGGCGAGCAGTACTTC	TRBV7-2	.	TRBJ2-7	.
CASSRGPSSYYEQYF	TGTGCCAGCAGTAGGGGCCCTTCAAGCTACTACGAGCAGTACTTC	TRBV14	.	TRBJ2-7	.
CASFPRVGTGELFF	TGTGCCAGCTTCCCGAGGGTGGGCACCGGGGAGCTGTTTTTT	TRBV6-5	.	TRBJ2-2	.
CASCRDLGNFYGYTF	TGTGCCAGTTGTCGTGATTTGGGCAACTTCTATGGCTACACCTTC	TRBV19	.	TRBJ1-2	.
CASSPGVHEQFF	TGTGCCAGCAGCCCAGGGGTGCATGAGCAGTTCTTC	TRBV7-9	few	TRBJ2-1	.
CASSVGGADTQYF	TGTGCCAGCAGCGTAGGGGGCGCAGATACGCAGTATTTT	TRBV9	.	TRBJ2-3	.
CASSRSGGSYEQYF	TGTGCCAGCTCGCGGTCCGGGGGCTCCTACGAGCAGTACTTC	TRBV18	once	TRBJ2-7	.
CAISDHGEAEAFF	TGTGCCATCAGTGACCACGGGGAGGCTGAAGCTTTCTTT	TRBV10-3	.	TRBJ1-1	.
CASSPVKGAGTDTQYF	TGTGCCAGCTCACCAGTCAAGGGGGCTGGCACAGATACGCAGTATTTT	TRBV18	.	TRBJ2-3	TRBD1
CASSQTIRTASSAYGYTF	TGCGCCAGCAGCCAAACTATCCGGACAGCGTCTTCGGCCTATGGCTACACCTTC	TRBV5-1	.	TRBJ1-2	.
CASSLASSQALFGYTF	TGTGCCAGCAGCTTAGCGTCCTCCCAGGCCCTATTTGGCTACACCTTC	TRBV7-2	.	TRBJ1-2	.